This T cell receptor (beta chain) came from a study of T cell responses to AZD1222 COVID-19 vaccine. Study-wide results and caveats: Of spike-specific TCRs, nearly half reportedly target regions left unmutated in variants. Only five to seven individuals given AZD1222 were seropositive at baseline.

Method: immunoSEQ multiplex PCR; TCRdb's copy keeps in-frame clones and lacks some. The repertoire consists of tens of thousands of clones, with 80% to 90% occurring once and the leading ten covering over 9%. Concerning this clone itself: Antigen: not known.

CDR1 LGHDT and CDR2 YNNKEL come from the germline V gene (reference sequence). Losses at the gene ends were 3 bases for V and 4 bases for J; bases not matched to a gene: 5. CDR3 length equals 15 residues. Sequenced here: peripheral blood, sampled on day 0 of MenACWY control vaccination. The chain has TRBV3-1 (or the pseudogene TRBV3-2) and TRBJ2-5, with 10 bases lining up with TRBD2. The sequence was obtained from an adult in good health. CDR3: CASSHVAGGPETQYF. In DNA form, the CDR3 reads TGTGCCAGCAGCCACGTAGCGGGGGGCCCAGAGACCCAGTACTTC.